The 32 T cell receptor beta chains below all came from one sample that was sequenced in a study of beta chain features in type 1 diabetes. Whole-study results and caveats: Shortening that was moderate but significant affected the TCRB CDR3s of Type 1 diabetes patients in all four CD4+ subsets.

The study reverse transcribed the entire isolated RNA, so it sequenced expressed TCRB transcripts. Only in-frame clones appear in the TCRdb table, and some are missing; sequencing was by immunoSEQ multiplex PCR. The sample holds 300,000 to 450,000 clones, 8.5% to 10% seen once. Their antigen targets remain unknown. Sequenced: central memory CD4+ T cells from blood. Every receptor here comes from a man aged 25-45 years with type 1 diabetes.

V is TRBV5-1 and J is TRBJ1-5; D might be TRBD1 (5 bases). The CDR3 contains 14 residues. V dropped 0 bases and J dropped 1 base, with 5 bases sitting between them. The V gene's germline CDR1 is SGHRS and CDR2 YFSETQ. The CDR3 bases are TGCGCCAGCAGCTTGGGACAGAGCAATCAGCCCCAGCATTTT. The encoded protein is CASSLGQSNQPQHF.

The chain carries TRBV18 and TRBJ1-2; D is ambiguous. The germline V and J ends were trimmed by 3 bases and 4 bases, with 12 bases remaining between them. Germline CDR1 is KGHSH and CDR2 is LQKENI. CDR3 size: 14 residues. CDR3 bases: TGTGCCAGCTCACCCTCAGGAGAGGTCTATGGCTACACCTTC. Protein product: CASSPSGEVYGYTF.

In its sample, this clone was seen a few times. V usage is TRBV11-1 and J usage is TRBJ2-1, with D unresolved. CDR1 SGHAT and CDR2 FQDESV come from the germline V gene (reference sequence). This CDR3 contains 13 residues. V was trimmed by 7 bases and J by 3 bases, leaving 10 bases between them. CDR3 sequence reads: CASKPPDYNEQFF. The CDR3 coding sequence is TGTGCCAGCAAGCCCCCGGACTACAATGAGCAGTTCTTC.

The chain uses TRBV6-6 and TRBJ2-5, with TRBD2 matching over 9 bases. After removal of 6 bases from V and 2 bases from J, the junction contained 4 bases not matched to a gene. Germline values: CDR1 MNHNY, CDR2 SVGAGI (reference sequence). The CDR3 loop spans 14 amino acids. The CDR3 reads CASSVAGAQETQYF. The CDR3 coding sequence is TGTGCCAGCAGCGTAGCGGGGGCTCAAGAGACCCAGTACTTC.

This clone has ten or more counts. This chain connects TRBV16 to TRBJ1-4; D unresolved. The CDR3 spans 15 residues. Germline CDR1 KGHSY, CDR2 FQNENV. V was cut by 0 bases and J by 5 bases, with 10 bases left in between. CDR3 DNA: TGTGCCAGCAGCCAATCAACACCTAACAATGAAAAACTGTTTTTT. Amino acid sequence: CASSQSTPNNEKLFF.

This clone was seen only a few times. The chain joins TRBV18 to TRBJ2-7, with D possibly called TRBD1 or TRBD2 (6 bases each). Germline V lookup: CDR1 KGHSH, CDR2 LQKENI. Trimming left V 0 bases short and J 0 bases short, with 9 bases between. This CDR3 is 15 amino acids long. The CDR3 DNA reads TGTGCCAGCTCACCACCTGAGGGGGGCTCCTACGAGCAGTACTTC. It yields the protein CASSPPEGGSYEQYF.

The sample holds a few counts of this clone. The rearrangement uses TRBV7-2 and TRBJ1-3; 7 nucleotides align to TRBD1. The J segment lost 0 bases and the V segment lost 4 bases, leaving 6 bases of the junction unmatched. This CDR3 has 16 amino acids. Germline V gives CDR1 SGHTA, CDR2 FQGNSA. CDR3 DNA: TGTGCCAGCAGCTCCTGGACAGGTTACTCTGGAAACACCATATATTTT. Translated, it gives CASSSWTGYSGNTIYF.

This clone appeared a few times. The chain links TRBV5-8 to TRBJ1-1; no firm D call. Trimming took 5 bases from V and 3 from J, leaving 11 bases between them. This CDR3 has 13 amino acids. Germline V gene sequence: CDR1 SGHTS, CDR2 YDEGEE. CDR3 DNA sequence: TGTGCCAGCAGACCCTGGGGTTACACTGAAGCTTTCTTT. Translated: CASRPWGYTEAFF.

The chain couples TRBV11-2 to TRBJ1-1; the match to TRBD1 covers 7 bases. V shed 1 base and J 13 bases; nucleotides not matched to a gene: 6. The germline V gene encodes CDR1 SGHAT and CDR2 FQNNGV. The CDR3 runs to 12 residues. This CDR3 is CASSLGLGQVFF. CDR3 sequence (DNA): TGTGCCAGCAGCTTAGGACTAGGACAGGTTTTCTTT.

CDR3 sequence (DNA): TGTGCCAGCAGCCAAACTTCGGGAGACATGAACACTGAAGCTTTCTTT. This gives the protein CASSQTSGDMNTEAFF. This chain uses TRBV4-2 with TRBJ1-1; D is unclear. The germline gives CDR1 LGHNA, CDR2 YNFKEQ. The V gene lost 2 bases and the J gene lost 0 bases, with 13 bases spanning the gap. This CDR3 comprises 16 residues.

In this sample, this clone turned up many times. The rearrangement joins TRBV7-9 to TRBJ2-7; the D is unclear. Trimming stripped 5 bases from V and 4 bases from J, with 6 bases between. CDR3 length: 11 residues. Germline V gives CDR1 SEHNR, CDR2 FQNEAQ (reference sequence). CDR3 sequence reads: CASSAHYEQYF. In nucleotides, the CDR3 is TGTGCCAGCAGCGCCCATTACGAGCAGTACTTC.

The sample holds a few counts of this clone. The chain combines TRBV29-1 with TRBJ2-3; D uncertain. Between the trimmed V and J ends, which lost 4 bases and 0 bases, there was a span of 8 bases. Germline loops: CDR1 SQVTM, CDR2 ANQGSEA. This CDR3 region has 13 residues. CDR3 sequence: CSVAFVSTDTQYF. The DNA of the CDR3 is TGCAGCGTTGCTTTCGTCAGCACAGATACGCAGTATTTT.

This clone was counted at least ten times. The chain carries TRBV11-2 and TRBJ2-1; 7 positions agree with TRBD2. The CDR3 spans 17 residues. J gave up 5 bases and V 2 bases, and 12 bases lay outside the gene matches. Per germline, CDR1 SGHAT and CDR2 FQNNGV. CDR3 sequence (DNA): TGTGCCAGCAGCTTACGGATGGGGGGAGGGGAGGACAATGAGCAGTTCTTC. Translating it yields CASSLRMGGGEDNEQFF.

This chain connects TRBV2 to TRBJ2-7; 13 positions agree with TRBD2. Germline lookup yields CDR1 SNHLY and CDR2 FYNNEI. The ends lost 8 bases at V and 4 bases at J; junction bases unmatched: 20. The CDR3 runs 19 residues. The CDR3 region is CASAFSRSLTLAGGYEQYF. In nucleotides, the CDR3 is TGTGCCAGCGCCTTCAGCCGGTCCTTAACACTAGCGGGAGGGTACGAGCAGTACTTC.

This clone showed up just a few times. The rearrangement uses TRBV4-2 and TRBJ1-1; D might be TRBD1 (6 bases). V shed 4 bases and J shed 6 bases, with 12 bases lying between them. The CDR3 is made up of 13 amino acids. Germline CDR1 is LGHNA and CDR2 is YNFKEQ. CDR3 DNA sequence: TGTGCCAGCAGCCGGGCCAGGGGCTCTGAAGCTTTCTTT. Its translation: CASSRARGSEAFF.

This clone was seen only a few times. V usage is TRBV5-1 and J usage is TRBJ1-2; a weak D match, TRBD1 (5 bases). The CDR3 length is 14 residues. Germline lookup yields CDR1 SGHRS and CDR2 YFSETQ. Trimming took off 4 bases at V and 4 bases at J, with 14 bases between the two ends. The CDR3: CASSPTLRGYGYTF. CDR3 nucleotide sequence: TGCGCCAGCAGCCCTACTCTAAGGGGCTATGGCTACACCTTC. Filled out from reference TRBV5-1 and TRBJ1-2, the complete variable domain reads KAGVTQTPRYLIKTRGQQVTLSCSPISGHRSVSWYQQTPGQGLQFLFEYFSETQRNKGNFPGRFSGRQFSNSRSEMNVSTLELGDSALYLCASSPTLRGYGYTFGSGTRLTVV.

This chain uses TRBV4-2 with TRBJ2-3; 12 bases map to TRBD2. The CDR3 length is 17 residues. With 5 bases clipped from V and 6 bases from J, the junction kept 12 bases outside the gene matches. CDR1 LGHNA and CDR2 YNFKEQ come from the germline V gene. The chain's CDR3 is CASSYGLAGRGWDTQYF. The DNA for the CDR3 is TGTGCCAGCAGCTATGGACTAGCGGGACGAGGATGGGATACGCAGTATTTT.

In its sample, this clone was seen a few times. One base separates it from a far larger clone, so it is likely a read error. The rearrangement joins TRBV7-6 to TRBJ2-5; D ambiguous. This CDR3 has 11 residues. The V and J ends lost 0 bases and 5 bases respectively, with 1 base between them. The germline V gene encodes CDR1 SGHVS and CDR2 FNYEAQ. The CDR3 is CASSLAETQYF. Written as DNA, the CDR3 is TGTGCCAGCAGCTTAGCGGAGACCCAGTACTTC.

This clone was observed a few times. The chain joins TRBV28 to TRBJ2-3; 8 positions match TRBD2. The CDR3 has 15 amino acids. Germline V gene lookup returns CDR1 MDHEN and CDR2 SYDVKM. V was pared by 5 bases and J by 2 bases, with 6 bases of the junction left unmatched. The CDR3 loop reads CASSSGSWATDTQYF. CDR3 DNA: TGTGCCAGCAGTAGCGGGAGTTGGGCCACAGATACGCAGTATTTT.

In this sample, this clone turned up many times. The chain recombines TRBV27 with TRBJ2-5; TRBD2 is a possible D gene (7 bases). The CDR3 totals 13 residues. Germline V lookup: CDR1 MNHEY, CDR2 SMNVEV (reference sequence). The germline V and J ends were trimmed by 6 bases and 4 bases, with 12 bases remaining between them. This CDR3 is CASSRGGGETQYF. The CDR3 bases are TGTGCCAGCAGCCGGGGAGGGGGAGAGACCCAGTACTTC.

This clone was detected only a few times. The chain carries TRBV11-3 and TRBJ2-4; D not resolved. The CDR3 extends over 13 amino acids. Germline loops: CDR1 SGHNT, CDR2 YENEEA. Trimming shortened V by 0 bases and J by 9 bases, and 9 bases separated the two germline ends. CDR3 nucleotide sequence: TGTGCCAGCAGCTTAGATCGGGTGGGCATTCAGTACTTC. It encodes CASSLDRVGIQYF.

This clone was seen a handful of times. The rearrangement uses TRBV18 and TRBJ2-1; D is undetermined. Trimming removed 2 bases from V and 13 bases from J, with 15 bases in between. Germline lookup yields CDR1 KGHSH and CDR2 LQKENI. The length of the CDR3 is 13 residues. DNA for the CDR3: TGTGCCAGCTCACCAACATCACCCGAGGAACAGTTCTTC. It encodes CASSPTSPEEQFF.

This clone was counted ten times or more. The chain couples TRBV29-1 to TRBJ2-1; the D is unclear. Germline V gene lookup returns CDR1 SQVTM and CDR2 ANQGSEA. V lost 2 bases and J lost 7, with 21 bases in between. This CDR3 contains 16 residues. CDR3 coding DNA: TGCAGCGTTGAAAGGTGGCAGGCTAGTAGTGGAAATGAGCAGTTCTTC. Translating gives CSVERWQASSGNEQFF.

The table lists this clone with a few counts. The rearrangement joins TRBV5-8 to TRBJ2-7; TRBD1 agrees at 12 bases. The CDR3 runs to 16 residues. The ends lost 4 bases at V and 6 bases at J; junction bases unmatched: 11. CDR1 and CDR2 (germline): SGHTS, YDEGEE. CDR3 in amino acids: CASSVSRDRGLVEQYF. The CDR3 nucleotides are TGTGCCAGCAGCGTCTCCCGGGACAGGGGGCTCGTCGAGCAGTACTTC.

The J gene is TRBJ2-7, the V gene TRBV6-5, with 7 bases that match TRBD2. CDR1 and CDR2 (germline): MNHEY, SVGAGI. This CDR3 comprises 15 residues. Trimming took 4 bases from V and 3 from J; bases not matched to a gene: 9. In nucleotides, the CDR3 is TGTGCCAGCAGTTGGTCGGGACTACCGGACTACGAGCAGTACTTC. Protein product: CASSWSGLPDYEQYF.

The CDR3 protein is CASAFRQTNQPQHF. CDR3 nucleotides: TGTGCCAGCGCCTTTCGACAGACCAATCAGCCCCAGCATTTT. The chain recombines TRBV7-3 with TRBJ1-5, with D possibly TRBD1 on 5 matching bases. The V gene lost 8 bases and the J gene lost 3 bases, with 14 bases spanning the gap. CDR1 is SGHTA, CDR2 FQGTGA, per germline. The CDR3 totals 14 residues.

This clone occurred a few times. The V call is TRBV19, the J call TRBJ2-1; 11 bases align to TRBD2. The germline V gene encodes CDR1 LNHDA and CDR2 SQIVND (reference sequence). This CDR3 is built from 14 residues. With V trimmed by 6 bases and J by 4 bases, 2 bases remained unmatched. The CDR3 region is CASRVAGGYNEQFF. Here the CDR3 DNA reads TGTGCCAGTAGGGTAGCGGGAGGGTACAATGAGCAGTTCTTC.

Ten or more counts support this clone. The same CDR3 is also encoded by other DNA sequences in this sample. The rearrangement links TRBV30 to TRBJ1-5, with D unclear. V was trimmed by 0 bases and J by 4 bases, leaving 10 bases between them. The CDR3 runs 14 residues. Germline lookup yields CDR1 GTSNPN and CDR2 SVGIG (reference sequence). The CDR3 region has the DNA TGTGCCTGGAGTGTATTAGAGGGAAATCAGCCCCAGCATTTT. Protein sequence: CAWSVLEGNQPQHF.

This clone came up a few times. The chain uses TRBV2 and TRBJ1-1; possible D gene TRBD1, 5 bases. V lost 6 bases to trimming and J lost 5 bases, with 13 bases between them. Germline assignment: CDR1 SNHLY and CDR2 FYNNEI. The CDR3 has 13 amino acids. CDR3 nucleotides: TGTGCCAGCAGCGACGGGCGACAGACTGAAGCTTTCTTT. Protein product: CASSDGRQTEAFF.

This clone occurred a few times. This chain links TRBV18 with TRBJ1-5; 12 bases match TRBD1. The junction had 6 bases not matched to a gene; V was cut back by 3 bases and J by 6 bases. CDR3 size: 16 residues. Germline CDR1 reads KGHSH; CDR2 reads LQKENI. The CDR3 DNA sequence: TGTGCCAGCTCACCTGCGGGACAGGGGGCGGGTCAGCCCCAGCATTTT. Protein product: CASSPAGQGAGQPQHF.

In its sample, this clone was seen a few times. Other DNA sequences in the same sample also yield this CDR3. The chain is built from TRBV5-1 and TRBJ1-1, with D possibly matching TRBD1 (6 bases). Germline loops: CDR1 SGHRS, CDR2 YFSETQ. V dropped 3 bases and J dropped 3 bases, with 12 bases sitting between them. The CDR3 is 14 amino acids. Here the CDR3 DNA reads TGCGCCAGCAGCTCACAGGGTCTTGACACTGAAGCTTTCTTT. Protein sequence: CASSSQGLDTEAFF.

This chain connects TRBV9 to TRBJ2-5, with 10 bases that match TRBD2. J was trimmed by 5 bases and V by 0 bases; bases with no gene match: 7. The CDR3 spans 16 residues. From germline, CDR1 is SGDLS and CDR2 YYNGEE. The DNA for the CDR3 is TGTGCCAGCAGCGTAGAGTCAGCGGGAGGGCTGGAGACCCAGTACTTC. Amino acid sequence: CASSVESAGGLETQYF.